Following are 24 T cell receptor beta chains from one sample sequenced in a study of T cell repertoires in cytomegalovirus infection. No antigen has been assigned to these receptors. TCRdb re-analysed the reads in MiXCR, keeping a single row per CDR3 protein. The sample lists about 85,000 distinct CDR3 sequences, approximately 46% occurring once. Sequenced here: CD8+ T cells from cultured PBMCs, sampled from culture after CMV antigen stimulation. These receptors all come from a human donor in good health (CMV status not recorded). Some clones in this sample may be carry-over from other donors' samples.

V gene TRBV27 combines with J gene TRBJ2-1, with 12 bases fitting TRBD2. This CDR3 is built from 15 residues. Germline V gene data show CDR1 as MNHEY and CDR2 as SMNVEV (reference sequence). V dropped 5 bases and J dropped 7; count of bases not matched to a gene: 6. CDR3 coding DNA: TGTGCCAGCAGTGCCCCTAGCGGGAGGGGGAATGAGCAGTTCTTC. It specifies CASSAPSGRGNEQFF.

This clonotype has just a few counts. The chain carries TRBV6-2 or TRBV6-3 and TRBJ2-7; 9 nucleotides agree with TRBD2. V dropped 2 bases and J dropped 7; count of bases not matched to a gene: 6. This CDR3 contains 14 residues. Germline V gene lookup returns CDR1 MNHEY and CDR2 SVGEGT. CDR3 sequence (DNA): TGTGCCAGCAGTTACGAGCGGGAGGTAGTAGAGCAGTACTTC. It encodes CASSYEREVVEQYF.

The chain employs TRBV6-5 and TRBJ2-3; D may correspond to TRBD1 or TRBD2 (5 bases each). CDR1 is MNHEY, CDR2 SVGAGI, per germline. Deletions cut 2 bases from V and 2 bases from J, with 14 bases between. The CDR3 contains 16 residues. The CDR3 coding sequence is TGTGCCAGCAGTTACGGGGGTCGGCTTTACACAGATACGCAGTATTTT. Translating it yields CASSYGGRLYTDTQYF.

The chain combines TRBV28 with TRBJ2-2; weak D call: TRBD2 (6 bases). The CDR3 loop spans 16 amino acids. V was pared by 4 bases and J by 3 bases, with 15 bases between. Germline assignment: CDR1 MDHEN and CDR2 SYDVKM. The CDR3 DNA reads TGTGCCAGCAGTTCCCGGGACTGGCCGTACACCGGGGAGCTGTTTTTT. Its translation is CASSSRDWPYTGELFF. Full variable domain (remainder filled in from reference TRBV28 and TRBJ2-2): DVKVTQSSRYLVKRTGEKVFLECVQDMDHENMFWYRQDPGLGLRLIYFSYDVKMKEKGDIPEGYSVSREKKERFSLILESASTNQTSMYLCASSSRDWPYTGELFFGEGSRLTVL.

V gene TRBV7-4 combines with J gene TRBJ2-7; 12 bases map to TRBD1. V trimming: 5 bases; J trimming: 2 bases; junction bases outside the gene matches: 10. The germline gives CDR1 SGHVT, CDR2 SQSDAQ. The CDR3 sequence is 17 residues long. Written as DNA, the CDR3 is TGTGCCAGCAGCCTATTACCGGGACAGGGGGCCCCCTACGAGCAGTACTTC. Amino acids: CASSLLPGQGAPYEQYF.

This clonotype has at least ten counts. The rearrangement joins TRBV7-8 to TRBJ2-3; TRBD2 might be the D (5 bases). This CDR3 region has 19 residues. The germline V gene has CDR1 SGHVS and CDR2 FQNEAQ. V dropped 2 bases and J dropped 1 base, with 22 bases sitting between them. CDR3 amino acids: CASSLWAGGEFPGTDTQYF. CDR3 coding DNA: TGTGCCAGCAGCTTATGGGCCGGAGGAGAATTTCCGGGCACAGATACGCAGTATTTT.

CDR3 nucleotides: TGTGCCAGCAGCCCGAGGGTCCGGGACGAGCAGTACTTC. Its protein is CASSPRVRDEQYF. V usage is TRBV7-9 and J usage is TRBJ2-7; D may be TRBD2 (5 bases). V was cut by 5 bases and J by 5 bases, with 13 bases left in between. Germline V gene lookup returns CDR1 SEHNR and CDR2 FQNEAQ (reference sequence). The CDR3 loop spans 13 amino acids.

In this sample, this clonotype turned up a few times. The rearrangement links TRBV4-2 to TRBJ1-5; no definite D call. The CDR3 covers 16 residues. Germline V CDR1 and CDR2: LGHNA, YNFKEQ. Trimming cost V 4 bases and J 0 bases, with 13 bases left between them. This CDR3 is CASSPTWGDSNQPQHF. For the CDR3, the DNA is TGTGCCAGCAGCCCGACATGGGGAGATAGCAATCAGCCCCAGCATTTT.

Ten or more counts support this clonotype. This rearrangement joins TRBV25-1 to TRBJ2-7; 7 positions match TRBD2. V lost 8 bases and J lost 2; bases outside the gene matches: 3. This CDR3 is built from 12 residues. Germline CDR1 and CDR2: MGHDK and SYGVNS. CDR3 sequence: CASGAGAYEQYF. The DNA for the CDR3 is TGTGCCAGCGGCGCGGGGGCCTACGAGCAGTACTTC.

The CDR3 spells CASSTQALRNTIYF. The CDR3 DNA is TGTGCCAGTAGTACACAGGCATTGCGAAACACCATATATTTT. The chain joins TRBV19 to TRBJ1-3; tentatively, D is TRBD1 (5 bases). This CDR3 comprises 14 residues. CDR1 is LNHDA, CDR2 SQIVND, per germline (reference sequence). V was trimmed by 4 bases and J by 5 bases, leaving 12 bases between them.

Remarks on this clonotype: Mismatch with germline at one junction end may stem from a read error. The V gene is TRBV7-4, the J gene TRBJ2-1, with unresolved D. Germline CDR1 SGHVT, CDR2 SQSDAQ. The CDR3 loop spans 13 amino acids. For the CDR3, the DNA is TGTGCTAGCACTCTAGGGTCCTACAATGAGCAGTTCTTC. Translated: CASTLGSYNEQFF.

The V call is TRBV7-2, the J call TRBJ1-1; 9 positions agree with TRBD1. The germline V gene has CDR1 SGHTA and CDR2 FQGNSA. The CDR3 contains 16 residues. With 0 bases clipped from V and 1 base from J, the junction kept 3 bases outside the gene matches. For the CDR3, the DNA is TGTGCCAGCAGCTTAGCGGGGGGACAGGGGAACACTGAAGCTTTCTTT. Protein: CASSLAGGQGNTEAFF.

This clonotype was counted between two and nine times. The chain carries TRBV11-2 and TRBJ2-1; 8 bases match TRBD2. Germline V gene sequence: CDR1 SGHAT, CDR2 FQNNGV. The CDR3 is 17 amino acids. Trimming at V came to 4 bases and at J to 10 bases, leaving 18 bases not matched to a gene. This CDR3 reads CASSSPGLAPGIGEQFF. CDR3 coding DNA: TGTGCCAGCAGCTCGCCCGGACTAGCCCCCGGTATAGGGGAGCAGTTCTTC.

This clonotype was picked up a small number of times. This chain connects TRBV5-1 to TRBJ2-7; TRBD2 agrees at 11 bases. The CDR3 loop spans 14 amino acids. V dropped 4 bases and J dropped 4; count of bases not matched to a gene: 4. Germline V gene data show CDR1 as SGHRS and CDR2 as YFSETQ. The CDR3 DNA reads as TGCGCCAGCAGCCCGGGACTAGCGGAATACGAGCAGTACTTC. This codes for CASSPGLAEYEQYF. The full variable domain, with the rest looked up from reference TRBV5-1 and TRBJ2-7, is KAGVTQTPRYLIKTRGQQVTLSCSPISGHRSVSWYQQTPGQGLQFLFEYFSETQRNKGNFPGRFSGRQFSNSRSEMNVSTLELGDSALYLCASSPGLAEYEQYFGPGTRLTVT.

The chain has TRBV12-3 or TRBV12-4 and TRBJ1-2; D is uncertain. V was trimmed by 3 bases and J by 4 bases, leaving 12 bases between them. The CDR3 loop spans 14 amino acids. The CDR3: CASSFGQLGYGYTF. CDR3 in DNA: TGTGCCAGCAGTTTTGGGCAGTTGGGCTATGGCTACACCTTC.

The chain has TRBV27 and TRBJ2-1; D gene unclear. V gave up 4 bases and J gave up 8 bases, with 9 bases separating them. The CDR3 sequence is 12 residues long. Germline V gene data show CDR1 as MNHEY and CDR2 as SMNVEV (reference sequence). The CDR3 here is CASSSSDDEQFF. The CDR3 DNA reads as TGTGCCAGCAGTTCTTCAGATGATGAGCAGTTCTTC.

This chain joins TRBV10-2 and TRBJ1-1; D gene unclear. The V gene lost 6 bases and the J gene lost 4 bases, with 9 bases spanning the gap. Germline V lookup: CDR1 WSHSY, CDR2 SAAADI. The CDR3 has 12 amino acids. The DNA of the CDR3 is TGCGCCAGCAGGGAGGTGGTCACTGAAGCTTTCTTT. It translates to CASREVVTEAFF.

This clonotype was detected a few times. The V call is TRBV13, the J call TRBJ1-5; D is unclear. The CDR3 consists of 12 residues. V was trimmed by 5 bases and J by 4 bases, leaving 6 bases between them. Germline V gene lookup returns CDR1 PRHDT and CDR2 FYEKMQ (reference sequence). CDR3 sequence reads: CASSKGNQPQHF. The CDR3 nucleotides are TGTGCCAGCAGCAAAGGGAATCAGCCCCAGCATTTT.

V gene TRBV11-1 combines with J gene TRBJ2-1; D might be TRBD2 (5 bases). CDR3 size: 16 residues. The V gene lost 7 bases and the J gene lost 1 base, with 17 bases spanning the gap. The germline gives CDR1 SGHAT, CDR2 FQDESV (reference sequence). The CDR3: CASILTDGGSYNEQFF. In DNA, the CDR3 is TGTGCCAGCATCCTTACGGACGGCGGGTCCTACAATGAGCAGTTCTTC.

The V call is TRBV7-9, the J call TRBJ2-7, with 11 bases matching TRBD1. Germline CDR1 and CDR2: SEHNR and FQNEAQ (reference sequence). The CDR3 runs 14 residues. With 5 bases clipped from V and 5 bases from J, the junction kept 5 bases outside the gene matches. The CDR3 nucleotides read TGTGCCAGCAGCGGGGGGACAGGGGGGAACGAGCAGTACTTC. Protein sequence: CASSGGTGGNEQYF.

Only a few counts were recorded for this clonotype. The chain recombines TRBV6-1 with TRBJ2-3, with TRBD2 matching over 11 bases. V lost 5 bases and J lost 0; bases outside the gene matches: 1. Per germline, CDR1 MNHNS and CDR2 SASEGT. The CDR3 is 15 amino acids. The chain's CDR3 is CASSRTSGSTDTQYF. The CDR3 bases are TGTGCCAGCAGTAGGACTAGCGGGAGCACAGATACGCAGTATTTT.

V is TRBV24-1 and J is TRBJ2-1; TRBD2 is a possible D gene (6 bases). Germline-derived CDR1 and CDR2 are KGHDR and SFDVKD. The CDR3 is 14 amino acids. The V end was cut by 9 bases, the J end by 7 bases, with 18 bases between. The CDR3 DNA is TGTGCCACCTTAGTGGGAGGAGGAGATAATGAGCAGTTCTTC. This sequence encodes CATLVGGGDNEQFF.

The chain carries TRBV7-9 and TRBJ2-5; D remains unclear. This CDR3 comprises 15 residues. V lost 5 bases and J 3 bases, leaving 16 bases between the germline ends. CDR1 is SEHNR, CDR2 FQNEAQ, per germline (reference sequence). The CDR3 is CASSPLLGLEETQYF. CDR3 bases: TGTGCCAGCAGCCCCCTTTTGGGGTTAGAAGAGACCCAGTACTTC.

This clonotype was picked up a small number of times. The genes are TRBV7-6 and TRBJ1-4; 7 bases are shared with TRBD1. Germline V CDR1 and CDR2: SGHVS, FNYEAQ. The V segment lost 5 bases and the J segment 7 bases; nucleotides outside the gene matches: 13. This CDR3 has 16 amino acids. The CDR3, as DNA: TGTGCCAGCAGCCCCCTGGGACAGCGGACCAGTGAAAAACTGTTTTTT. It codes for CASSPLGQRTSEKLFF.